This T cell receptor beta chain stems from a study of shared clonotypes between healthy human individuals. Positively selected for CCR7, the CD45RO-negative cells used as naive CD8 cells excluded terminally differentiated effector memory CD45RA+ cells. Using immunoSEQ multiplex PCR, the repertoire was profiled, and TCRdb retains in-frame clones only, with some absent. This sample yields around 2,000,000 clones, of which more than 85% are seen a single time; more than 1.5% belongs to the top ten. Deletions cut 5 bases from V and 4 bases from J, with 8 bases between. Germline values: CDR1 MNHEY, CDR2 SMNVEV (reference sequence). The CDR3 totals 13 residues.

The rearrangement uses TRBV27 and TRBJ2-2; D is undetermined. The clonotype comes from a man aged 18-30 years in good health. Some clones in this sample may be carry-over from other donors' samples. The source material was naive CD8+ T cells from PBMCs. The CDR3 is CASSVSTTGELFF. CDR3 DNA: TGTGCCAGCAGTGTTAGCACCACCGGGGAGCTGTTTTTT.